This T cell receptor (beta chain) is from a study of PD-L1 blockade in urothelial cancer. Study summary: Patients' histories included 0 to 3 prior chemotherapy regimens. Once treatment had started, blood was analyzed at 3 weeks (second dose) and again at 6 weeks.

Germline V gene data show CDR1 as SGHRS and CDR2 as YFSETQ. This CDR3 has 13 residues. The V end was cut by 4 bases, the J end by 8 bases, with 15 bases between. TCRdb's copy holds only in-frame clones and misses some; the assay was immunoSEQ multiplex PCR. The profile shows approximately 58,000 clones, about four fifths of them singletons. Diagnoses among patients were locally advanced or metastatic urothelial carcinoma. The chain links TRBV5-1 to TRBJ1-2; TRBD1 might be the D (5 bases). The source of this sequence is a man between 65 and 85 years old with urothelial cancer. The source was PBMCs, collected around atezolizumab (anti-PD-L1) treatment. DNA for the CDR3: TGCGCCAGCAGCCCCGGGCTTCGGGGGGGCTACACCTTC. Its protein is CASSPGLRGGYTF.